This T cell receptor (beta chain) is from a study of T cells after yellow fever vaccination. Study details: The authors prepared low-cell-number fractions using SMART-Seq v4 Ultra Low Input.

This CDR3 comprises 13 residues. V was pared by 8 bases and J by 1 base, with 12 bases between. Per germline, CDR1 MNHEY and CDR2 SVGEGT. 5'RACE template switching produced TCR cDNA carrying a universal primer site and UMIs. TCRdb reanalysed the 5' RACE reads using MiXCR and keeps one entry per CDR3 protein. Of 250,000 to 300,000 distinct CDR3 sequences detected, about 5.2% appear once; the ten largest clones hold around 3.5%. Study-wide results and limits: Researchers cautioned that FACS-sorted repertoires could harbor abundant clonotypes contaminating from the bulk population. Most primary-vaccination clones recurred post-booster (approximately 96% CD4, around 90% CD8).

This clonotype was seen a few times. Its matching antigen is unknown. The sequencing used CD4+ T cells sorted from PBMCs, collected on the day of the yellow fever booster vaccination. This receptor was identified in a man younger than 35 who received the YFV17D yellow fever vaccine. This chain joins TRBV6-2 or TRBV6-3 and TRBJ2-7; D possibly uses TRBD1 or TRBD2 (6 bases each). DNA of the CDR3: TGTGCCAGCCGGGTAGGGGGGTCCTACGAGCAGTACTTC. Residues: CASRVGGSYEQYF.